The 20 T cell receptor beta chains presented below share a single source sample, sequenced in a study of Graves' ophthalmopathy and Graves' hyperthyroidism. RNA transcripts yielded amplified TCR beta CDR3 regions. Scientists carried out first-round RT-PCR using HTBI primers and then a second-round multiplex PCR. MiXCR was run by TCRdb on the multiplex PCR reads, yielding one entry per CDR3 protein. In the table there are about 620,000 distinct CDR3 sequences, approximately 21% of which are singletons. The sequenced sample consisted of peripheral blood. The source of these receptors is a woman aged 18 to 35 with stable Graves' hyperthyroidism. Some clones in this sample may be carry-over from other donors' samples.

This clonotype was detected ten times or more. The CDR3 DNA follows: TGTGCCAGCACCCGAGATTATCCGCGACGGACAGGGAAGGAAACCGGGGAGCTGTTTTTT. Encoded protein: CASTRDYPRRTGKETGELFF. The V call is TRBV6-2 or TRBV6-3, the J call TRBJ2-2; 8 positions agree with TRBD1. V lost 7 bases and J lost 5; bases outside the gene matches: 24. This CDR3 is built from 20 residues. Per the germline V gene, CDR1 is MNHEY and CDR2 is SVGEGT.

This clonotype was detected many times. The chain is built from TRBV11-2 and TRBJ2-2, with no clear D. CDR3 length: 11 amino acids. Per germline, CDR1 SGHAT and CDR2 FQNNGV. With 8 bases removed from V and 7 bases from J, the gap between germline ends came to 8 bases. The CDR3 DNA reads TGTGCCAGCCAAGCTATCGGGGAGCTGTTTTTT. Translated: CASQAIGELFF.

This chain joins TRBV6-1 and TRBJ1-1; D gene ambiguous. This CDR3 comprises 15 residues. V was cut by 6 bases and J by 6 bases, with 20 bases left in between. The germline V gene has CDR1 MNHNS and CDR2 SASEGT. The CDR3 loop is CASSVRASVDPEAFF. For the CDR3, the DNA is TGTGCCAGCAGCGTAAGAGCATCCGTAGACCCTGAAGCTTTCTTT.

In its sample, this clonotype was seen many times. The chain uses TRBV6-5 and TRBJ2-7; TRBD2 matches at 9 bases. The length of the CDR3 is 13 residues. Germline V gene lookup returns CDR1 MNHEY and CDR2 SVGAGI. V gave up 7 bases and J gave up 1 base; unmatched junction bases: 2. The CDR3 region is CASKAGGSYEQYF. In DNA, the CDR3 is TGTGCCAGCAAGGCGGGGGGGTCCTACGAGCAGTACTTC.

In this sample, this clonotype turned up many times. The chain combines TRBV6-1 with TRBJ1-2; D gene ambiguous. The CDR3 contains 15 residues. V lost 1 base and J lost 5, with 14 bases in between. Per germline, CDR1 MNHNS and CDR2 SASEGT. CDR3 in amino acids: CASSEVPGREYGYTF. DNA for the CDR3: TGTGCCAGCAGTGAAGTCCCCGGACGGGAGTATGGCTACACCTTC.

In its sample, this clonotype was seen many times. This chain uses TRBV6-5 with TRBJ1-6; possibly TRBD1 for D (6 bases). There are 15 residues in the CDR3. Between the trimmed V and J ends, which lost 4 bases and 5 bases, there was a span of 12 bases. Germline CDR1 reads MNHEY; CDR2 reads SVGAGI. Here the CDR3 reads CASSLTGLDNSPLHF. As DNA, the CDR3 is TGTGCCAGCAGTTTAACAGGGCTGGATAATTCACCCCTCCACTTT.

This clonotype has only a few counts. V usage is TRBV3-1 and J usage is TRBJ1-2; D is uncertain. The length of the CDR3 is 16 residues. Germline V lookup: CDR1 LGHDT, CDR2 YNNKEL (reference sequence). Trimming pared 1 base from V and 5 bases from J, leaving 17 bases between. The CDR3 loop reads CASSQGPPAGRYGYTF. The DNA for the CDR3 is TGTGCCAGCAGCCAAGGTCCGCCCGCGGGTCGATATGGCTACACCTTC. The entire variable domain, with the rest obtained from reference TRBV3-1 and TRBJ1-2, is as follows: DTAVSQTPKYLVTQMGNDKSIKCEQNLGHDTMYWYKQDSKKFLKIMFSYNNKELIINETVPNRFSPKSPDKAHLNLHINSLELGDSAVYFCASSQGPPAGRYGYTFGSGTRLTVV.

This clonotype has at least ten counts. This chain connects TRBV20-1 to TRBJ2-5; D perhaps matches TRBD1 (5 bases). The CDR3 is 14 amino acids. From germline, CDR1 is DFQATT and CDR2 SNEGSKA (reference sequence). V was pared by 6 bases and J by 4 bases, with 18 bases between. The CDR3 reads CSAPRGRVTETQYF. CDR3 bases: TGCAGTGCCCCCCGTGGCAGGGTGACAGAGACCCAGTACTTC.

This clonotype came up many times. The chain carries TRBV11-2 and TRBJ2-7; D not resolved. Trimming removed 3 bases at V and 7 bases at J, with 10 bases between. This CDR3 spans 12 amino acids. Germline V gene sequence: CDR1 SGHAT, CDR2 FQNNGV. DNA of the CDR3: TGTGCCAGCAGCTTTGGTCCGAGGGAGCAGTACTTC. As protein: CASSFGPREQYF. The full variable domain, rest sourced from reference TRBV11-2 and TRBJ2-7, is EAGVAQSPRYKIIEKRQSVAFWCNPISGHATLYWYQQILGQGPKLLIQFQNNGVVDDSQLPKDRFSAERLKGVDSTLKIQPAKLEDSAVYLCASSFGPREQYFGPGTRLTVT.

This clonotype was counted many times. J is TRBJ1-1 and V is TRBV29-1; possibly TRBD1 for D (5 bases). V dropped 6 bases and J dropped 3 bases, with 14 bases sitting between them. The CDR3 is 13 amino acids. In germline, CDR1 is SQVTM, CDR2 ANQGSEA. CDR3 sequence reads: CSVATAKDTEAFF. The CDR3 DNA reads TGCAGCGTGGCGACAGCGAAGGACACTGAAGCTTTCTTT.

V is TRBV2 and J is TRBJ2-7; no clear D gene. Per the germline V gene, CDR1 is SNHLY and CDR2 is FYNNEI. The CDR3 extends over 14 amino acids. Trimming stripped 0 bases from V and 2 bases from J, with 8 bases between. The DNA for the CDR3 is TGTGCCAGCAGTGAAGCTCACGGCCCCTACGAGCAGTACTTC. Translated: CASSEAHGPYEQYF.

The V and J genes are TRBV6-1 and TRBJ1-6; 7 nucleotides agree with TRBD1. This CDR3 comprises 17 residues. Germline CDR1 reads MNHNS; CDR2 reads SASEGT. J lost 5 bases, V lost 3 bases, and 10 bases had no gene match. In nucleotides, the CDR3 is TGTGCCAGCAGTGATACAGGGGCCCTGACCAATAATTCACCCCTCCACTTT. Translation gives CASSDTGALTNNSPLHF.

This clonotype was picked up a small number of times. A much bigger clone sits one base away, suggesting this may be a read error. The J gene is TRBJ2-7, the V gene TRBV11-2; TRBD1 is a possible D gene (6 bases). The CDR3 is made up of 16 amino acids. Germline assignment: CDR1 SGHAT and CDR2 FQNNGV. V was pared by 6 bases and J by 0 bases, with 18 bases between. The CDR3 DNA is TGTGCCAGCAGTAACCGAGGCAGGGGCAGCTCCTACGAGCAGTACTTC. Translated, it gives CASSNRGRGSSYEQYF.

The rearrangement uses TRBV4-1 and TRBJ1-6; no definite D call. The CDR3 consists of 16 residues. Germline-derived CDR1 and CDR2 are MGHRA and YSYEKL. The V end lost 4 bases, the J end lost 7 bases, and 17 bases lay between the germline ends. Here the CDR3 reads CASSRGLLLGNSPLHF. Here the CDR3 DNA reads TGCGCCAGCAGCCGCGGACTACTTCTGGGAAATTCACCCCTCCACTTT.

This clonotype has a count of ten or more. This chain uses TRBV4-2 with TRBJ1-5, with TRBD1 identical over 12 bases. CDR1 and CDR2 from the germline V gene are LGHNA and YNFKEQ. Germline trimming cut 4 bases from V and 2 bases from J; bases unmatched to any gene: 15. The CDR3 runs 20 residues. The CDR3 DNA sequence: TGTGCCAGCAGCCCCGCGTGGGGACAGGGGGCCTCTCAGGGCAATCAGCCCCAGCATTTT. As protein: CASSPAWGQGASQGNQPQHF.

This clonotype was counted ten times or more. The rearrangement joins TRBV7-9 to TRBJ1-6; D call uncertain. The CDR3 has 15 residues. V dropped 6 bases and J dropped 7 bases, with 16 bases sitting between them. Germline V gene lookup returns CDR1 SEHNR and CDR2 FQNEAQ (reference sequence). Here the CDR3 DNA reads TGTGCCAGCAGATCGGACGGGAAGAGCAATTCACCCCTCCACTTT. It translates to CASRSDGKSNSPLHF.

In this sample, this clonotype turned up many times. The chain couples TRBV5-1 to TRBJ2-7; D is undetermined. In germline, CDR1 is SGHRS, CDR2 YFSETQ. This CDR3 is 14 amino acids long. Trimming cost V 0 bases and J 6 bases, with 13 bases left between them. The CDR3 sequence is CASSLVGLVSEQYF. The CDR3 nucleotides are TGCGCCAGCAGCTTGGTTGGGTTGGTCAGCGAGCAGTACTTC.

The rearrangement uses TRBV28 and TRBJ1-1; no clear D gene. This CDR3 spans 14 amino acids. Trimming took 3 bases from V and 4 from J, leaving 12 bases between them. Germline V gene lookup returns CDR1 MDHEN and CDR2 SYDVKM. The CDR3 sequence is CASSFQPSSTEAFF. The CDR3 DNA is TGTGCCAGCAGTTTTCAGCCGAGTAGCACTGAAGCTTTCTTT.

This clonotype was seen repeatedly, ten times or more. This chain connects TRBV20-1 to TRBJ1-2; possible D gene TRBD1, 5 bases. This CDR3 is 13 amino acids long. V was trimmed by 6 bases and J by 3 bases, leaving 14 bases between them. CDR1 and CDR2 from the germline V gene are DFQATT and SNEGSKA (reference sequence). The CDR3 DNA sequence: TGCAGTGCCACTATACAGGAAGACTATGGCTACACCTTC. Translated: CSATIQEDYGYTF.

Ten or more counts support this clonotype. The chain uses TRBV5-1 and TRBJ2-6; 9 nucleotides align to TRBD1. V was clipped by 3 bases and J by 0 bases; unmatched bases: 7. Looked up from germline, CDR1 is SGHRS and CDR2 is YFSETQ. The CDR3 runs to 18 residues. The CDR3 is CASSSGQGLHSGANVLTF. Written as DNA, the CDR3 is TGCGCCAGCAGCTCTGGACAGGGGCTCCACTCTGGGGCCAACGTCCTGACTTTC. Complete variable domain (other parts from reference TRBV5-1 and TRBJ2-6): KAGVTQTPRYLIKTRGQQVTLSCSPISGHRSVSWYQQTPGQGLQFLFEYFSETQRNKGNFPGRFSGRQFSNSRSEMNVSTLELGDSALYLCASSSGQGLHSGANVLTFGAGSRLTVL.